Included here is one T cell receptor (beta chain) sequence, with context. One end of the junction is discordant with germline, which a read error may explain. Some clones are missing from TCRdb's copy, which holds only in-frame ones; the method was immunoSEQ multiplex PCR. Of approximately 150,000 clones in the sample, just over 90% are singletons; the top ten hold around 1%. Per the germline V gene, CDR1 is LNHDA and CDR2 is SQIVND (reference sequence). The CDR3 extends over 13 amino acids. These data originate in a study of T cell responses to AZD1222 COVID-19 vaccine. The receptor was derived from an adult who received the AZD1222 COVID-19 vaccine. V usage is TRBV19 and J usage is TRBJ1-1; D gene ambiguous. Material: peripheral blood, obtained 28 days after the second AZD1222 dose. Written as DNA, the CDR3 is TGTGCGAGTACCTCCGTTGGGAACACTGAAGCTTTCTTT. This translates into CASTSVGNTEAFF.